Shown below are 2 T cell receptor beta chains from a single sample sequenced in a study of early T cells in non-severe SARS-CoV-2 infection. TCRdb itself ran the 5' RACE reads through MiXCR, one entry per CDR3 protein. The top ten hold around 4.9% of the sample, which has approximately 90,000 distinct CDR3 sequences, roughly 15% seen once. This material consisted of whole blood, taken at baseline. The source of these receptors is an adult who was a healthcare worker with PCR-confirmed SARS-CoV-2 infection or an uninfected control (not recorded which).

This chain links TRBV28 with TRBJ2-1; D unresolved. Germline CDR1 MDHEN, CDR2 SYDVKM. The V end lost 4 bases, the J end lost 12 bases, and 13 bases lay between the germline ends. The CDR3 totals 12 residues. For the CDR3, the DNA is TGTGCCAGCAGTTCAGCCCTAGTCGGGCAGTTCTTC. This codes for CASSSALVGQFF.

In this sample, this clonotype turned up a few times. In DNA form, the CDR3 reads TGTGCCAGCAGCCCGACAGGGGGCTACAATCAGCCCCAGCATTTT. This gives the protein CASSPTGGYNQPQHF. J is TRBJ1-5 and V is TRBV7-2; 10 bases fit TRBD1. The J segment lost 3 bases and the V segment lost 5 bases, leaving 4 bases of the junction unmatched. The CDR3 runs to 15 residues. Germline V gene data show CDR1 as SGHTA and CDR2 as FQGNSA.